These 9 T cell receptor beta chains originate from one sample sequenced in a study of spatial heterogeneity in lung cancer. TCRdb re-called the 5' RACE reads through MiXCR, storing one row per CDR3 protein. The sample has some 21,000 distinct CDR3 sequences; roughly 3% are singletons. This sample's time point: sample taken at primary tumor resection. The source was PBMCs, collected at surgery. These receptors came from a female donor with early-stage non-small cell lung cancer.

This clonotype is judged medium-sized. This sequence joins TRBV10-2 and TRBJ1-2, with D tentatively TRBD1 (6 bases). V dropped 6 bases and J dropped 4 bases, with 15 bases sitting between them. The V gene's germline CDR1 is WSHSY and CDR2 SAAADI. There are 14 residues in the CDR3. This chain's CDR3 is CASRDTGTPYGYTF. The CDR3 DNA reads TGCGCCAGCAGGGACACCGGGACACCCTATGGCTACACCTTC.

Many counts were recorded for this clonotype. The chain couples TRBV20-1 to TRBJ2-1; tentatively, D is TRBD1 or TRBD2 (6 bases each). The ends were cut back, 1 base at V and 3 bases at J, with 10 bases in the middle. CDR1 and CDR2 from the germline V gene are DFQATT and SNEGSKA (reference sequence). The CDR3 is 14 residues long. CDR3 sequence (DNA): TGCAGTGCTAGAGTACAGGGAGGCTACAATGAGCAGTTCTTC. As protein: CSARVQGGYNEQFF.

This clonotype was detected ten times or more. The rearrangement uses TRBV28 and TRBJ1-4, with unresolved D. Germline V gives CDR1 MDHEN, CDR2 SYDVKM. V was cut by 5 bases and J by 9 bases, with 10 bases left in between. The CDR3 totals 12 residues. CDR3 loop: CASSLLQKKLFF. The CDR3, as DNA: TGTGCCAGCAGTCTCCTCCAGAAAAAACTGTTTTTT. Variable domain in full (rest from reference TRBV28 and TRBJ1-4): DVKVTQSSRYLVKRTGEKVFLECVQDMDHENMFWYRQDPGLGLRLIYFSYDVKMKEKGDIPEGYSVSREKKERFSLILESASTNQTSMYLCASSLLQKKLFFGSGTQLSVL.

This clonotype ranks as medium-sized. The CDR3 bases are TGCAGCGTTGGCAGTAACTATGGCTACACCTTC. Protein: CSVGSNYGYTF. V gene TRBV29-1 combines with J gene TRBJ1-2; D is unresolved. Germline V gene lookup returns CDR1 SQVTM and CDR2 ANQGSEA. Deletions cut 4 bases from V and 1 base from J, with 4 bases between. The CDR3 extends over 11 amino acids.

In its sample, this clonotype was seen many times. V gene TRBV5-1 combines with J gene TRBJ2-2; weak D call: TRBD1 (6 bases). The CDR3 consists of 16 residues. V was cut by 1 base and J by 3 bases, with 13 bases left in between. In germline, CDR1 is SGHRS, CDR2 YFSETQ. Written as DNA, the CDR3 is TGCGCCAGCAGCTTGTACGAGACAGGTTACACCGGGGAGCTGTTTTTT. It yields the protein CASSLYETGYTGELFF. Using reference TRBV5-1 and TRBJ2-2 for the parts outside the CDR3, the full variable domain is KAGVTQTPRYLIKTRGQQVTLSCSPISGHRSVSWYQQTPGQGLQFLFEYFSETQRNKGNFPGRFSGRQFSNSRSEMNVSTLELGDSALYLCASSLYETGYTGELFFGEGSRLTVL.

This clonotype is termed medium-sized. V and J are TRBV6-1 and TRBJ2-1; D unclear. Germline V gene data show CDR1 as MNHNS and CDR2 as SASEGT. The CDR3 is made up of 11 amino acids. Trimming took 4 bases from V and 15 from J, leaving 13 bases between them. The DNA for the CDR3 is TGTGCCAGCAGTGTAGGTCTAAGAAGGTTCTTC. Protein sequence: CASSVGLRRFF.

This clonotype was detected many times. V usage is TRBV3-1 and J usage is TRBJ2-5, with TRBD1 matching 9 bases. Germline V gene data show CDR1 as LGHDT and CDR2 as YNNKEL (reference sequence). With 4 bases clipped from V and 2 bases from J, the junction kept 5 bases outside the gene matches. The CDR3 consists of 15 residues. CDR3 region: CASSRPGTGQETQYF. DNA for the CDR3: TGTGCCAGCAGCCGTCCCGGGACAGGGCAAGAGACCCAGTACTTC.

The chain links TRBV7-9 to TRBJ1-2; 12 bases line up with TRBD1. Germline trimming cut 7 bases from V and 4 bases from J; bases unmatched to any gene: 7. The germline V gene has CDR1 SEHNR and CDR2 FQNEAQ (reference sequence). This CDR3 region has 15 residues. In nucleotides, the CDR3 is TGTGCCAGCACCCGGGGACAGGGGGCGATCTATGGCTACACCTTC. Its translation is CASTRGQGAIYGYTF.

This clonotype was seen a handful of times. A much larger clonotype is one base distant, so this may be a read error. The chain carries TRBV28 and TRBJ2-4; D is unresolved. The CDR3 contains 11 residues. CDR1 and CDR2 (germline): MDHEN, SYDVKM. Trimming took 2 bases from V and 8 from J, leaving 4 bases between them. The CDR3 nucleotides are TGTGCCAGCAGTTTACGGGACATTCAGTACTTC. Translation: CASSLRDIQYF.